The following is a T cell receptor (beta chain) sequence with its context. V shed 6 bases and J 4 bases; nucleotides not matched to a gene: 7. The length of the CDR3 is 15 residues. CDR1 is MNHEY, CDR2 SMNVEV, per germline (reference sequence). This entry belongs to a study of blood T cell repertoires in COVID-19. The repertoire was sequenced with immunoSEQ multiplex PCR; TCRdb's copy has only in-frame clones and lacks some. Altogether 150,000 or so clones are present, 75% to 80% being singletons, with the ten largest covering more than 8.5%. The TCR was taken from a woman between 45 and 60 years old with active or convalescent COVID-19. The V gene is TRBV27, the J gene TRBJ2-1, with 9 bases fitting TRBD2. The sequenced sample consisted of peripheral blood. CDR3 bases: TGTGCCAGCAGCCCTGGGCGGGGGGGTTACAATGAGCAGTTCTTC. It codes for CASSPGRGGYNEQFF.